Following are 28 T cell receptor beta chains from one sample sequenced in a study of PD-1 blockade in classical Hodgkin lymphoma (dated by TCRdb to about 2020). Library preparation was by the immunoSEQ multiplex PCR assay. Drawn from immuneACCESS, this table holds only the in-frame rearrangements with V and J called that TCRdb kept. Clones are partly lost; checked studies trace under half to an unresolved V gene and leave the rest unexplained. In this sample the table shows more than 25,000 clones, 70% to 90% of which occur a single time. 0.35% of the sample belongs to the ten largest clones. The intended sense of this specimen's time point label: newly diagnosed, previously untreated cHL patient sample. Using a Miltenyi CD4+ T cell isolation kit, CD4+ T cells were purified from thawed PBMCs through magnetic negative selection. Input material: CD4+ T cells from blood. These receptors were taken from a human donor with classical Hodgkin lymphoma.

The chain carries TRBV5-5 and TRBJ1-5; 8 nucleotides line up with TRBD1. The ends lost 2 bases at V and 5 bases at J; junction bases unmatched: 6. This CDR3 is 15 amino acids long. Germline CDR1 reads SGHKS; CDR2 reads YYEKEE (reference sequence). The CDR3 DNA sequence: TGTGCCAGCAGCTTAGGACAGGGAAGGGATCAGCCCCAGCATTTT. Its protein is CASSLGQGRDQPQHF.

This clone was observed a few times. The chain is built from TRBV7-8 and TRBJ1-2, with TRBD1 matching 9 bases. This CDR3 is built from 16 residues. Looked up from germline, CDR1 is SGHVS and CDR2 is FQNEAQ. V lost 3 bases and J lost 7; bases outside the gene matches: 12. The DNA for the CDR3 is TGTGCCAGCAGCTTTTACAGGGGGCTAGACAGCTCTGGCTACACCTTC. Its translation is CASSFYRGLDSSGYTF.

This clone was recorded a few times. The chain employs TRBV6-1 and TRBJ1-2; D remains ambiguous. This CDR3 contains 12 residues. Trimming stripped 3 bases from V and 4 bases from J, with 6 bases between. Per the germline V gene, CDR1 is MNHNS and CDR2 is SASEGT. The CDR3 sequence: CASSDRIYGYTF. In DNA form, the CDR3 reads TGTGCCAGCAGTGACAGAATCTATGGCTACACCTTC.

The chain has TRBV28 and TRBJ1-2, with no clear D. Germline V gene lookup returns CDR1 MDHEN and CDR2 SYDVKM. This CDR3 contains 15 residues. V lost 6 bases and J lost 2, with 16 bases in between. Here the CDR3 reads CASRYSQFVNYGYTF. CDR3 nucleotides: TGTGCCAGCAGATATAGTCAATTTGTAAACTATGGCTACACCTTC.

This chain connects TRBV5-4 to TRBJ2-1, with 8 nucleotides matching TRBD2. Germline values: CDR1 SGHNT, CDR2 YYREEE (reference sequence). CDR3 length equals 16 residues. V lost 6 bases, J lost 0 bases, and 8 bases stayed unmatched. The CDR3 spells CASNQLAESSYNEQFF. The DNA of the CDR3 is TGTGCCAGCAACCAACTAGCGGAAAGCTCCTACAATGAGCAGTTCTTC.

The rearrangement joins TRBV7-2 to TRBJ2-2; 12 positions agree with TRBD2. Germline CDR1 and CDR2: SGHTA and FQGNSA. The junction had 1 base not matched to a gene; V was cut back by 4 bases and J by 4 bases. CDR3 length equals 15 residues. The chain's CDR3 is CASSSGLAGTGELFF. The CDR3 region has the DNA TGTGCCAGCAGCTCGGGACTAGCGGGCACCGGGGAGCTGTTTTTT.

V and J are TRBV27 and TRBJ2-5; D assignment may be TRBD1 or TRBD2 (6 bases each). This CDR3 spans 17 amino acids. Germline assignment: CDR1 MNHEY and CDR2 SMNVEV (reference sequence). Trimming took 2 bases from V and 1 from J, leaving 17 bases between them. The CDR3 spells CASSLIPVRGLQETQYF. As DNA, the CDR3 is TGTGCCAGCAGTTTAATTCCCGTCAGGGGACTCCAAGAGACCCAGTACTTC.

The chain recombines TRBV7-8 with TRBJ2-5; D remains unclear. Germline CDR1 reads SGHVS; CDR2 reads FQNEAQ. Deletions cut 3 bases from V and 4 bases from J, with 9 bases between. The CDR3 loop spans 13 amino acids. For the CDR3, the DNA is TGTGCCAGCAGCTTGGGTACACCAGAGACCCAGTACTTC. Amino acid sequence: CASSLGTPETQYF.

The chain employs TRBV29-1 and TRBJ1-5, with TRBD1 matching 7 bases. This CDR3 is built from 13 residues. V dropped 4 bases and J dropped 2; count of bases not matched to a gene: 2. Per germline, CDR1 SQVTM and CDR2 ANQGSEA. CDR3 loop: CSVAGQGNQPQHF. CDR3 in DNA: TGCAGCGTTGCTGGACAGGGCAATCAGCCCCAGCATTTT.

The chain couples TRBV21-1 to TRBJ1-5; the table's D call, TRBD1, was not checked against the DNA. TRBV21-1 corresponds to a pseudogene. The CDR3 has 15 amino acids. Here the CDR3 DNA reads TGTGCCAGCTTACGGACGGGACAGGGACGTCAGCCCCAGCATTTT. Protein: CASLRTGQGRQPQHF.

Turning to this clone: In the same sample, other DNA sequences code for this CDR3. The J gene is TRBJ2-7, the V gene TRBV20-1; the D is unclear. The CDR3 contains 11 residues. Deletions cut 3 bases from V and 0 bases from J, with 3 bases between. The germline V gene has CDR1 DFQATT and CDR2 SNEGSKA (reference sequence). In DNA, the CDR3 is TGCAGTGCTAGGGACTCCTACGAGCAGTACTTC. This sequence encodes CSARDSYEQYF.

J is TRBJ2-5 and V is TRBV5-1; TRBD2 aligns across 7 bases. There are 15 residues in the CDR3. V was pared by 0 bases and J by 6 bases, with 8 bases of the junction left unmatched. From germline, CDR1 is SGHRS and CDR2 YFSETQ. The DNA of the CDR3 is TGCGCCAGCAGCTTGGGTCTAGCGGCTCTCAAGACCCAGTACTTC. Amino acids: CASSLGLAALKTQYF.

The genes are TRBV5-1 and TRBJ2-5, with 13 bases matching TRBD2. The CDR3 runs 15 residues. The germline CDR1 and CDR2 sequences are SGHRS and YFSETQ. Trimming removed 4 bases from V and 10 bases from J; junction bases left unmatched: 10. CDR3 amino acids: CASSLGTSGARGQYF. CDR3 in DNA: TGCGCCAGCAGCCTTGGGACTAGCGGGGCCAGAGGCCAGTACTTC.

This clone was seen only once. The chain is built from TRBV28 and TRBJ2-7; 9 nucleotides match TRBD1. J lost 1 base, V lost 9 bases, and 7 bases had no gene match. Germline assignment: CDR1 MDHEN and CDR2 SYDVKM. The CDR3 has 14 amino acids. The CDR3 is CASVSGQGSYEQYF. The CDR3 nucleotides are TGTGCCAGTGTTTCCGGACAGGGGTCCTACGAGCAGTACTTC.

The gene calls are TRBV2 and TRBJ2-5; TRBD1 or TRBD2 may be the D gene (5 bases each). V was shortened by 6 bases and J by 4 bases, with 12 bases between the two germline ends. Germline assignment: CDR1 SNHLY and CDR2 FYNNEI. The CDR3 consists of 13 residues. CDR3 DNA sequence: TGTGCCAGCAGGGGGGTTGGGGGAGAGACCCAGTACTTC. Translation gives CASRGVGGETQYF. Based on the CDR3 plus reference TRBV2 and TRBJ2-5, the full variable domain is EPEVTQTPSHQVTQMGQEVILRCVPISNHLYFYWYRQILGQKVEFLVSFYNNEISEKSEIFDDQFSVERPDGSNFTLKIRSTKLEDSAMYFCASRGVGGETQYFGPGTRLLVL.

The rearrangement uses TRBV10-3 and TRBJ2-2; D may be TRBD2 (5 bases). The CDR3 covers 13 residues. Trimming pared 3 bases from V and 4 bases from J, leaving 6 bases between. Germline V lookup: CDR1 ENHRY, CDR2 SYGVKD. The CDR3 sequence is CAISEGLTGELFF. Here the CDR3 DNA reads TGTGCCATCAGTGAAGGACTCACCGGGGAGCTGTTTTTT.

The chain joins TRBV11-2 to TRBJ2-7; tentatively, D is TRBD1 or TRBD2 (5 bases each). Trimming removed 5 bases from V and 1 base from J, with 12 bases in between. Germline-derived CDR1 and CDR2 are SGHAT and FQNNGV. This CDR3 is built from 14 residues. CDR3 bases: TGTGCCAGCAGCCCGTCGGGGCTATCCTACGAGCAGTACTTC. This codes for CASSPSGLSYEQYF.

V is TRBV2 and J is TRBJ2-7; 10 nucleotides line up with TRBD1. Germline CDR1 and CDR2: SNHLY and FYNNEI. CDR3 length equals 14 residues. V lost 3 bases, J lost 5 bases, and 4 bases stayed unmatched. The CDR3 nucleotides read TGTGCCAGCAGTGAGGGACAGGGGCTTAACGAGCAGTACTTC. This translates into CASSEGQGLNEQYF.

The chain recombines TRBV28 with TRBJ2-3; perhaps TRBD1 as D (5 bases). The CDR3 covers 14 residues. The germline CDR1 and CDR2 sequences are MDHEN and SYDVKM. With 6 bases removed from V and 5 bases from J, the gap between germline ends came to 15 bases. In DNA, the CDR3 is TGTGCCAGCAGCCGCGGACAACTTGGAGATACGCAGTATTTT. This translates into CASSRGQLGDTQYF.

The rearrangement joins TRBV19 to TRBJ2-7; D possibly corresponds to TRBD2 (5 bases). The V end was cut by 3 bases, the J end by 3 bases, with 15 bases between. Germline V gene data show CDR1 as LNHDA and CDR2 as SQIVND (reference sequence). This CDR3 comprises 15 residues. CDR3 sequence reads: CASSIAAGGGYEQYF. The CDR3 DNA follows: TGTGCCAGTAGTATCGCCGCGGGCGGCGGCTACGAGCAGTACTTC.

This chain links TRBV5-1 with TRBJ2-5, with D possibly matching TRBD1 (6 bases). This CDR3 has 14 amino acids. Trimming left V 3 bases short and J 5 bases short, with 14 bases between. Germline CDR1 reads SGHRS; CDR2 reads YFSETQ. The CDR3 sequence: CASSSSARGETQYF. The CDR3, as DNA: TGCGCCAGCAGCTCGAGCGCGAGGGGGGAGACCCAGTACTTC.

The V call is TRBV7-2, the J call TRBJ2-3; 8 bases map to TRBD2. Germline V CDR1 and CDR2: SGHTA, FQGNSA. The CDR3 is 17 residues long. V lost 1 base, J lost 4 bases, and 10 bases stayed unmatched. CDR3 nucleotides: TGTGCCAGCAGCTTAGGACGAGCGGGAGAAGCCCCAGATACGCAGTATTTT. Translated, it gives CASSLGRAGEAPDTQYF.

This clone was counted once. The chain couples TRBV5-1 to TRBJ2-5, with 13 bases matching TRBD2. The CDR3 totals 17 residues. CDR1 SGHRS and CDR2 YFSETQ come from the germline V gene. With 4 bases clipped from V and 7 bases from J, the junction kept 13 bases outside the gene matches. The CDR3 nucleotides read TGCGCCAGCAGCGTGAGGACTAGCGGGAGTCGTTGGGTGACCCAGTACTTC. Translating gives CASSVRTSGSRWVTQYF.

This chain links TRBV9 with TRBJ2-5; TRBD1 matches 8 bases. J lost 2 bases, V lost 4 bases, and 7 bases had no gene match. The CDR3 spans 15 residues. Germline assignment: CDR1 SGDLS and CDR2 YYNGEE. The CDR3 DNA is TGTGCCAGCAGCCCGACGGACAGGGAGCAAGAGACCCAGTACTTC. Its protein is CASSPTDREQETQYF.

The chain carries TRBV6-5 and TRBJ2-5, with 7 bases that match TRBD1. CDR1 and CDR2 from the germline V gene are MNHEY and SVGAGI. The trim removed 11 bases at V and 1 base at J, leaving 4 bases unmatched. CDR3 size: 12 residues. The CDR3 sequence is CAGDRAQETQYF. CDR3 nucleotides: TGTGCCGGGGACAGAGCCCAAGAGACCCAGTACTTC.

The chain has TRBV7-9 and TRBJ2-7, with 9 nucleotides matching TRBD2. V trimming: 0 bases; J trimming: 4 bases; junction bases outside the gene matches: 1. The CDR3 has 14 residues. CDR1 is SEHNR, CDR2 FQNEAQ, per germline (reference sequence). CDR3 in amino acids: CASSLASGSYEQYF. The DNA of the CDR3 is TGTGCCAGCAGCTTAGCTAGCGGGAGTTACGAGCAGTACTTC.

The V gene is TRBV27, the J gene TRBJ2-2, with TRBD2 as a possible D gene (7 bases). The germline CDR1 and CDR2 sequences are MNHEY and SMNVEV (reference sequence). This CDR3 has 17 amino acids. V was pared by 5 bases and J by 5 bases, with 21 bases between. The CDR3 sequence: CASSLRGAPRMTGELFF. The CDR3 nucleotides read TGTGCCAGCAGTCTCCGGGGGGCCCCGCGAATGACCGGGGAGCTGTTTTTT.

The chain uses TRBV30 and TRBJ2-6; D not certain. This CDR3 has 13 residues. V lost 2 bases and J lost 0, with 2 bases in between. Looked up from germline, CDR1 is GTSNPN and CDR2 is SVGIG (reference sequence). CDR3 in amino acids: CAWSNSGANVLTF. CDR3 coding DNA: TGTGCCTGGAGTAACTCTGGGGCCAACGTCCTGACTTTC.